The 17 T cell receptor beta chains below all came from one sample that was sequenced in a study of T cells in Graves' hyperthyroidism and ophthalmopathy. TCR beta CDR3 regions were amplified from RNA transcripts. The HTBI primer set served for first-round RT-PCR of the TCR CDR3. Each CDR3 protein is one row after TCRdb ran MiXCR on the multiplex PCR reads. This sample has 700,000 or so distinct CDR3 sequences, with about a sixth found just once. The sequencing sample was made of blood. The receptors here all came from a man between 18 and 35 years old with Graves' hyperthyroidism.

This chain links TRBV20-1 with TRBJ2-3, with TRBD2 as a possible D gene (6 bases). The CDR3 totals 15 residues. Germline V gives CDR1 DFQATT, CDR2 SNEGSKA (reference sequence). V was trimmed by 6 bases and J by 0 bases, leaving 16 bases between them. CDR3 sequence: CSASRGAASTDTQYF. In DNA, the CDR3 is TGCAGTGCCTCGCGGGGTGCCGCTAGCACAGATACGCAGTATTTT.

This rearrangement joins TRBV29-1 to TRBJ1-1; 10 bases map to TRBD1. With 4 bases clipped from V and 0 bases from J, the junction kept 2 bases outside the gene matches. The CDR3 length is 14 residues. From germline, CDR1 is SQVTM and CDR2 ANQGSEA. CDR3: CSVGQGAMNTEAFF. CDR3 nucleotides: TGCAGCGTTGGACAGGGGGCGATGAACACTGAAGCTTTCTTT.

This clonotype was found once. The chain combines TRBV29-1 with TRBJ1-1, with TRBD1 identical over 7 bases. The germline V gene has CDR1 SQVTM and CDR2 ANQGSEA. There are 13 residues in the CDR3. Losses at the gene ends were 3 bases for V and 1 base for J; bases not matched to a gene: 2. CDR3 protein: CSVDWTGNTEAFF. The CDR3 nucleotides are TGCAGCGTTGACTGGACAGGGAACACTGAAGCTTTCTTT.

The sample holds a few counts of this clonotype. The CDR3, as DNA: TGTGCCAGCAGCTTAGCCGGTCCCGCGGAGCTGTTTTTT. Protein: CASSLAGPAELFF. The J gene is TRBJ2-2, the V gene TRBV7-2, with D unresolved. The CDR3 length is 13 residues. V was cut by 0 bases and J by 10 bases, with 9 bases left in between. Germline loops: CDR1 SGHTA, CDR2 FQGNSA.

At least ten counts were recorded for this clonotype. The J gene is TRBJ2-7, the V gene TRBV20-1; maybe TRBD1 (5 bases). Germline CDR1 is DFQATT and CDR2 is SNEGSKA (reference sequence). Trimming took off 5 bases at V and 2 bases at J, with 10 bases between the two ends. The CDR3 sequence is 12 residues long. The CDR3 protein is CSAETDTYEQYF. DNA of the CDR3: TGCAGTGCTGAGACAGATACCTACGAGCAGTACTTC.

In this sample, this clonotype turned up a few times. The V and J genes are TRBV5-1 and TRBJ1-1; D gene ambiguous. Germline V gene lookup returns CDR1 SGHRS and CDR2 YFSETQ. V lost 1 base and J lost 0, with 13 bases in between. The CDR3 runs 16 residues. The CDR3: CASSLMELTLNTEAFF. The CDR3 nucleotides are TGCGCCAGCAGCTTGATGGAATTAACGCTGAACACTGAAGCTTTCTTT.

This sequence joins TRBV7-9 and TRBJ2-7; D ambiguous. The CDR3 spans 13 residues. V was cut by 6 bases and J by 5 bases, with 14 bases left in between. The V gene's germline CDR1 is SEHNR and CDR2 FQNEAQ (reference sequence). In DNA, the CDR3 is TGTGCCAGCAGTCCCAGTAATATCGACGAGCAGTACTTC. This translates into CASSPSNIDEQYF.

A note on this clonotype: A read error may explain this, as a much larger clone is one base away. The chain employs TRBV18 and TRBJ2-3, with unresolved D. The DNA end lines up better with TRBJ1-5; the J call may be wrong. CDR3 length: 15 amino acids. CDR1 is KGHSH, CDR2 LQKENI, per germline. CDR3 nucleotide sequence: TGTGCCAGCTCACCATCAATAGCGGGAGAAGATACGCAGCATTTT. It yields the protein CASSPSIAGEDTQHF.

The sample holds many counts of this clonotype. This chain uses TRBV7-3 with TRBJ2-1; D is unresolved. CDR3 length: 14 residues. Germline V lookup: CDR1 SGHTA, CDR2 FQGTGA. V was cut by 0 bases and J by 7 bases, with 10 bases left in between. The CDR3 reads CASSLTLTGNEQFF. CDR3 sequence (DNA): TGTGCCAGCAGCTTAACGTTAACGGGTAATGAGCAGTTCTTC.

This clonotype occurred a few times. V is TRBV4-3 and J is TRBJ2-2; TRBD2 aligns across 8 bases. J was trimmed by 3 bases and V by 1 base; bases with no gene match: 1. Germline CDR1 is LGHNA and CDR2 is YSLEER. This CDR3 is 15 amino acids long. Written as DNA, the CDR3 is TGCGCCAGCAGCCAAGGAGCGGGAGACACCGGGGAGCTGTTTTTT. Translating gives CASSQGAGDTGELFF.

The chain employs TRBV12-3 or TRBV12-4 and TRBJ2-5, with 14 bases lining up with TRBD2. This CDR3 has 18 amino acids. The V segment lost 9 bases and the J segment 4 bases; nucleotides outside the gene matches: 16. CDR3 in DNA: TGTGCCAGGGGACTAGCGGGAGTTCTGTTCTCTTGGGGAGAGACCCAGTACTTC. Its translation is CARGLAGVLFSWGETQYF.

This clonotype was seen a few times. The chain recombines TRBV10-3 with TRBJ1-1; 7 positions match TRBD1. This CDR3 has 14 amino acids. Trimming took 6 bases from V and 0 from J; bases not matched to a gene: 4. The germline gives CDR1 ENHRY, CDR2 SYGVKD. CDR3: CAIRKGAVNTEAFF. CDR3 DNA sequence: TGTGCCATCAGAAAGGGGGCCGTGAACACTGAAGCTTTCTTT.

J is TRBJ2-1 and V is TRBV15; TRBD2 aligns across 12 bases. V lost 4 bases and J lost 6; bases outside the gene matches: 4. The V gene's germline CDR1 is LNHNV and CDR2 YYDKDF (reference sequence). The CDR3 covers 15 residues. The CDR3 DNA sequence: TGTGCCACCAGCACACAGGGACTAGCGGGCAATGAGCAGTTCTTC. It encodes CATSTQGLAGNEQFF.

This clonotype has at least ten counts. The chain recombines TRBV7-8 with TRBJ1-1; D call uncertain. CDR3 size: 14 residues. Looked up from germline, CDR1 is SGHVS and CDR2 is FQNEAQ. V was pared by 5 bases and J by 7 bases, with 17 bases between. The CDR3 reads CASSETVLKGEAFF. DNA for the CDR3: TGTGCCAGCAGCGAGACGGTACTGAAAGGTGAAGCTTTCTTT.

Comment on this clonotype: A much larger clone sits a single nucleotide away, making a read error possible. The rearrangement joins TRBV2 to TRBJ2-1, with 11 bases matching TRBD2. V trimming: 4 bases; J trimming: 9 bases; junction bases outside the gene matches: 8. Germline lookup yields CDR1 SNHLY and CDR2 FYNNEI. The CDR3 length is 15 residues. DNA of the CDR3: TGTGCCAGCAGTGCGGGACTAGCGGAAGAAGGTGAGCAGTTCTTC. As protein: CASSAGLAEEGEQFF.

Comment on this clonotype: One base away lies a much larger clone, so this may be a sequencing read error. The CDR3 carries no conserved terminal phenylalanine or tryptophan, so it likely arises from a read error. J is TRBJ2-7 and V is TRBV12-3 or TRBV12-4, with D possibly being TRBD2 (5 bases). The CDR3 extends over 13 amino acids. With 3 bases removed from V and 10 bases from J, the gap between germline ends came to 16 bases. CDR3 DNA: TGTGCCAGCAGTTTCGGGGAAATGCAGGATCAGTACTCC. Translation: CASSFGEMQDQYS.

This clonotype showed up many times. This rearrangement joins TRBV28 to TRBJ2-4; 15 nucleotides match TRBD2. The CDR3 totals 13 residues. From germline, CDR1 is MDHEN and CDR2 SYDVKM. The V and J ends lost 9 bases and 7 bases, in that order; junction bases with no gene match: 1. The CDR3 DNA sequence: TGTGCCAGTGGGACTAGCGGGGGGAACATTCAGTACTTC. This gives the protein CASGTSGGNIQYF.